The entry below gives a single T cell receptor beta chain sequence along with its context. This sample stems from a study of blood T cell repertoires in COVID-19. Study details: Some COVID-19 samples were acute and others convalescent; all came from the United States, Italy and Spain. T cells, B-cell-depleted T cells, or PBMCs supplied cDNA or gDNA.

Using immunoSEQ multiplex PCR, the repertoire was profiled, and TCRdb retains in-frame clones only, with some absent. Of about 43,000 clones in the sample, roughly 80% were seen once. The CDR3 totals 17 residues. Germline V lookup: CDR1 SGHKS, CDR2 YYEKEE (reference sequence). V lost 5 bases, J lost 4 bases, and 15 bases stayed unmatched. The V and J genes are TRBV5-5 and TRBJ2-7; 10 positions agree with TRBD1. Input material: peripheral blood. This sequence originates from a woman in her fifties or sixties with acute or convalescent COVID-19. CDR3 protein: CASSPGTGVSGVYEQYF. The CDR3 DNA follows: TGTGCCAGCAGTCCCGGGACAGGGGTCTCCGGGGTGTACGAGCAGTACTTC. Based on the CDR3 plus reference TRBV5-5 and TRBJ2-7, the full variable domain is DAGVTQSPTHLIKTRGQQVTLRCSPISGHKSVSWYQQVLGQGPQFIFQYYEKEERGRGNFPDRFSARQFPNYSSELNVNALLLGDSALYLCASSPGTGVSGVYEQYFGPGTRLTVT.